The rows below give T cell receptor beta chains drawn from one sample of a study of shared clonotypes between healthy human individuals. The data were produced by immunoSEQ multiplex PCR, yet TCRdb's version contains in-frame clones alone and is incomplete. The sample has about 1 million clones; around 78% are singletons. Input material: memory CD4+ T cells from PBMCs. All receptors come from a man between 18 and 35 years old in good health. Some clones in this sample may be carry-over from other donors' samples. The CDR3 runs from the conserved cysteine through the conserved F or W. Fields, in order: V gene, CDR3 length, J gene, D gene, clone size, CDR3 DNA, CDR3 protein. A D gene is named only where the DNA matches it firmly. Some rows have no size entry. The others give once, few or many, or a class for an expanded clone.

V: TRBV2; length: 14; J: TRBJ1-1; D: -; size: -; DNA: TGTGCCAGCAGTGACGCCGGTGTCGACACTGAAGCTTTCTTT; CDR3: CASSDAGVDTEAFF
V: TRBV30; length: 13; J: TRBJ1-1; D: -; size: -; DNA: TGTGCCTGGGGAGGAGGGACGGGCACTGAAGCTTTCTTT; CDR3: CAWGGGTGTEAFF
V: TRBV7-8; length: 12; J: TRBJ2-3; D: -; size: -; DNA: TGTGCCAGCAGCAGGAGGGATGGTACGCAGTATTTT; CDR3: CASSRRDGTQYF
V: TRBV5-1; length: 15; J: TRBJ1-1; D: -; size: -; DNA: TGCGCCAGCAGCTTGGCCACAGGGAGGGGCACTGAAGCTTTCTTT; CDR3: CASSLATGRGTEAFF
V: TRBV15; length: 15; J: TRBJ2-3; D: TRBD2; size: -; DNA: TGTGCCACCAGCCAATCGACCGGGGGGAAAGATACGCAGTATTTT; CDR3: CATSQSTGGKDTQYF
V: TRBV6-6; length: 14; J: TRBJ2-3; D: TRBD2; size: -; DNA: TGTGCCAGCAGTTTTGAGGGACTAGCGGCCGAGCAGTATTTT; CDR3: CASSFEGLAAEQYF
V: TRBV5-1; length: 15; J: TRBJ1-5; D: -; size: -; DNA: TGCGCCAGCAGCTTGGCGGGACAAAGCAATCAGCCCCAGCATTTT; CDR3: CASSLAGQSNQPQHF
V: TRBV9; length: 15; J: TRBJ1-4; D: TRBD1; size: -; DNA: TGTGCCAGCAGCGAAAGACAGGGCAGCTTGGAAAAACTGTTTTTT; CDR3: CASSERQGSLEKLFF
V: TRBV30; length: 16; J: TRBJ1-6; D: -; size: -; DNA: TGTGCCTGGAGTGTGGGTGGAAGCTCCTATAATTCACCCCTCCACTTT; CDR3: CAWSVGGSSYNSPLHF
V: TRBV5-3; length: 13; J: TRBJ1-2; D: -; size: -; DNA: TGTGCCAGAAGCTTGTCGGGGGTGAGGGGCTACACCTTC; CDR3: CARSLSGVRGYTF
V: TRBV7-2; length: 14; J: TRBJ2-5; D: -; size: -; DNA: TGTGCCAGCAGCTTTGGGGGAGCGGAAGAGACCCAGTACTTC; CDR3: CASSFGGAEETQYF
V: TRBV12-5; length: 17; J: TRBJ2-3; D: TRBD2; size: -; DNA: TGTGCTAGTGGTTTGAGAAGCGGGAAAGCTGGCACAGATACGCAGTATTTT; CDR3: CASGLRSGKAGTDTQYF
V: TRBV18; length: 15; J: TRBJ1-1; D: TRBD1; size: -; DNA: TGTGCCAGCTCACTTCAGGGGGACTCGAACACTGAAGCTTTCTTT; CDR3: CASSLQGDSNTEAFF
V: TRBV6-6; length: 14; J: TRBJ2-1; D: -; size: -; DNA: TGTGCCAGCAGTTCCGGGACCTACTACAATGAGCAGTTCTTC; CDR3: CASSSGTYYNEQFF
V: TRBV30; length: 11; J: TRBJ1-3; D: -; size: -; DNA: TGTGCCTGGCAACAGGGAGACACCATATATTTT; CDR3: CAWQQGDTIYF
V: TRBV6-5; length: 13; J: TRBJ1-4; D: -; size: -; DNA: TGTGCCAGCACCACCGGAGCTAATGAAAAACTGTTTTTT; CDR3: CASTTGANEKLFF
V: TRBV28; length: 14; J: TRBJ2-7; D: -; size: -; DNA: TGTGCCAGCAGTTCCCCGGGGCTTAACTACGAGCAGTACTTC; CDR3: CASSSPGLNYEQYF
V: TRBV6-1; length: 15; J: TRBJ2-3; D: TRBD2; size: -; DNA: TGTGCCAGCAGGAGCGGGAGTTCTAGCACAGATACGCAGTATTTT; CDR3: CASRSGSSSTDTQYF
V: TRBV4-1; length: 15; J: TRBJ1-2; D: -; size: -; DNA: TGCGCCAGCAGCCCCACGGACAAAGCTAACTATGGCTACACCTTC; CDR3: CASSPTDKANYGYTF
V: TRBV28; length: 15; J: TRBJ2-5; D: -; size: few; DNA: TGTGCCAGCAGTCTGTATCAGGGGATCAAAGAGACCCAGTACTTC; CDR3: CASSLYQGIKETQYF
V: TRBV2; length: 17; J: TRBJ2-1; D: -; size: -; DNA: TGTGCCAGCAGTGGGGTCAAAGGCGGGTCCTTGTACAATGAGCAGTTCTTC; CDR3: CASSGVKGGSLYNEQFF
V: TRBV2; length: 14; J: TRBJ2-5; D: -; size: -; DNA: TGTGCCAGCAGTTGGGGGTCGAACTCCCTAGAGCAGTACTTC; CDR3: CASSWGSNSLEQYF
V: TRBV21-1; length: 13; J: TRBJ2-7; D: -; size: -; DNA: TGTGCCAGCTCTGGGACAGTGGTTTACGAGCAGTACTTC; CDR3: CASSGTVVYEQYF
V: TRBV5-8; length: 12; J: TRBJ1-2; D: TRBD1; size: -; DNA: TGTGCCAGCAGCTTCCGACAGGGGAGCTACACCTTC; CDR3: CASSFRQGSYTF
V: TRBV30; length: 16; J: TRBJ2-3; D: -; size: -; DNA: TGTGCCTGGAGTGTACTGGTTCATTACAACACAGATACGCAGTATTTT; CDR3: CAWSVLVHYNTDTQYF
V: TRBV4-2; length: 18; J: TRBJ2-1; D: -; size: once; DNA: TGTGCCAGCAGCCAAGATGTTCCCCCCCGAAGCTCCTACAATGAGCAGTTCTTC; CDR3: CASSQDVPPRSSYNEQFF
V: TRBV2; length: 14; J: TRBJ1-5; D: -; size: -; DNA: TGTGCCAGCAGTGTGGCAGGGGGCAATCAGCCCCAGCATTTT; CDR3: CASSVAGGNQPQHF
V: TRBV27; length: 15; J: TRBJ1-1; D: -; size: -; DNA: TGTGCCAGCAGTGGGGGCCTCCGGATGAACACTGAAGCTTTCTTT; CDR3: CASSGGLRMNTEAFF
V: TRBV5-6; length: 12; J: TRBJ2-1; D: -; size: -; DNA: TGTGCCAGCAGCTTTTTGGGGGATGAGCAGTTCTTC; CDR3: CASSFLGDEQFF
V: TRBV7-3; length: 15; J: TRBJ2-1; D: TRBD1; size: once; DNA: TGTGCCAGCAGCTTAATGGCAGGGGGCGGGTTTGAGCAGTTCTTC; CDR3: CASSLMAGGGFEQFF
V: TRBV5-1; length: 14; J: TRBJ2-5; D: -; size: -; DNA: TGCGCCAGCAGCTTGTACGGAGAAGGGGAGACCCAGTACTTC; CDR3: CASSLYGEGETQYF
V: TRBV28; length: 15; J: TRBJ1-5; D: TRBD1; size: few; DNA: TGTGCCAGCACCAAGGGACAGGGATTTTATCAGCCCCAGCATTTT; CDR3: CASTKGQGFYQPQHF
V: TRBV6-1; length: 17; J: TRBJ1-2; D: -; size: -; DNA: TGTGCCAGCAGTGAAGCGCTTCGGGGGGGGCGGCACTATGGCTACACCTTC; CDR3: CASSEALRGGRHYGYTF
V: TRBV21-1; length: 22; J: TRBJ2-7; D: -; size: many; DNA: TGTGCCAGCAGCAAAGCCTTGTTCGCGGCAGGGCCCACGTCGGGAATTAAGTACGAGCAGTACTTC; CDR3: CASSKALFAAGPTSGIKYEQYF
V: TRBV6-4; length: 14; J: TRBJ2-3; D: TRBD1; size: -; DNA: TGTGCCAGCAGCGCCGGGACAGCGTTTGATACGCAGTATTTT; CDR3: CASSAGTAFDTQYF
V: TRBV29-1; length: 16; J: TRBJ2-3; D: -; size: -; DNA: TGCAGCGTTGACGCTGATAGTGTAACGGTCACAGATACGCAGTATTTT; CDR3: CSVDADSVTVTDTQYF
V: TRBV6-5; length: 13; J: TRBJ2-7; D: -; size: -; DNA: TGTGCCAGCAGTTCAGACAAACCCTACGAGCAGTACTTC; CDR3: CASSSDKPYEQYF
V: TRBV6-4; length: 17; J: TRBJ2-3; D: TRBD1; size: -; DNA: TGTGCCAGCAGTTTTCGCTTCCGGGACAGGGGAACAGATACGCAGTATTTT; CDR3: CASSFRFRDRGTDTQYF
V: TRBV5-4; length: 16; J: TRBJ2-6; D: TRBD2; size: -; DNA: TGTGCCAGCAGCTTTGGTGGGGGGGCTGGGGCCAACGTCCTGACTTTC; CDR3: CASSFGGGAGANVLTF
V: TRBV2; length: 12; J: TRBJ2-2; D: -; size: -; DNA: TGTGCCAGCAGTCGGAACACCGGGGAGCTGTTTTTT; CDR3: CASSRNTGELFF